This TCR beta chain was sequenced for a study of response to subunit inactivated influenza vaccine. Germline V gene lookup returns CDR1 SQVTM and CDR2 ANQGSEA. J was trimmed by 5 bases and V by 5 bases; bases with no gene match: 8. This CDR3 has 14 amino acids. TCRdb reprocessed the RT-PCR reads via MiXCR and lists one record per CDR3 protein. The profile shows a few hundred thousand distinct CDR3 sequences, around 11% of them singletons. The data were also submitted as part of a second study, on T cells expressing NK-cell markers. From that paper: Libraries used 5'RACE template switching adding universal primer site and UMIs. Only alpha-beta TCR T cells were sorted in several experiments, using an anti-gamma-delta TCR antibody.

The chain couples TRBV29-1 to TRBJ1-2, with 10 bases lining up with TRBD1. The sequencing used PBMCs from blood, collected on the day of vaccination. The sequence came from a man aged 45-60 years who received an inactivated influenza vaccine. The CDR3 nucleotides are TGCAGCGTTCCCGACTCGGGACAGGGGTATGGCTACACCTTC. Its protein is CSVPDSGQGYGYTF.